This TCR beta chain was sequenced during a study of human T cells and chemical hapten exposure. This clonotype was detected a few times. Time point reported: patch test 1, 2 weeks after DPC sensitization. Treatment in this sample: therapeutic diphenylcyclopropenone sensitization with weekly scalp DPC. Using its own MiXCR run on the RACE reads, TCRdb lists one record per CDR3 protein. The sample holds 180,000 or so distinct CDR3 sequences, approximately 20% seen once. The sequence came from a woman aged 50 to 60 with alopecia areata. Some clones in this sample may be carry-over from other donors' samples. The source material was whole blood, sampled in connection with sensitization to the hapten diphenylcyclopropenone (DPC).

The CDR3 bases are TGTGCCAGCAGCTTAAGTAGCGTTTCCACAGATACGCAGTATTTT. Its translation: CASSLSSVSTDTQYF. V and J are TRBV7-9 and TRBJ2-3; D is perhaps TRBD2 (5 bases). V shed 2 bases and J shed 2 bases, with 11 bases lying between them. The CDR3 length is 15 residues. CDR1 is SEHNR and CDR2 is FQNEAQ in the germline V gene (reference sequence).